This TCR beta chain derives from a study of cytomegalovirus exposure and HLA in healthy donors. On the study more broadly: An early release of data contained approximately 80 million unique TCRs, which came from HLA-typed donors. Study outcomes and limitations: A reported reduction in N-insertions relative to the approximately 670-donor mean was seen in an Asian-associated ancestry cluster in a later analysis. HLA restriction was apparent for most CMV-associated TCR beta chains in a later analysis. Sequencing likely generated an artifact that appeared as a cluster of highly shared sequence variants.

Worth noting for this clone: Its antigen is as yet unknown.

The PCR contained 60 Vbeta and 13 Jbeta primers. Method: immunoSEQ multiplex PCR; TCRdb's copy keeps in-frame clones and lacks some. The table includes 150,000 to 200,000 clones, 77% detected once. The CDR3 extends over 13 amino acids. V dropped 4 bases and J dropped 2 bases, with 9 bases sitting between them. CDR1 WSHSY and CDR2 SAAADI come from the germline V gene. The chain is built from TRBV10-2 and TRBJ2-7; tentative D call: TRBD1 (6 bases). The TCR was taken from a man between 18 and 29 years old in good health and CMV-seronegative. Sequencing input: PBMCs. CDR3 bases: TGCGCCAGCAGTGGACAGGATGCCTACGAGCAGTACTTC. Translated, it gives CASSGQDAYEQYF.